A single TCR beta chain is shown here with its context. Its antigen is currently unknown. The CDR3 has 15 amino acids. Germline-derived CDR1 and CDR2 are LGHNA and YNFKEQ. Unmatched junction bases numbered 4, after V lost 2 bases and J lost 1 base. The data are from a study of CD8+ T cells in alopecia areata. The overall study: Patients remained on tofacitinib for 6 to 18 months and then went 6 months without it.

Treatment given: oral pan-JAK inhibitor, 5-10 mg twice daily. Specimens obtained from alopecia areata patients comprised lesional scalp punch biopsies and peripheral blood. Notes on the study in general: Significant decreases in scalp clonality and expanded CD8+ clones followed tofacitinib treatment. Scalp sample sequencing also detects resident alphabeta T cells of normal skin.

TCR sequencing used cDNA made by reverse transcription of extracted RNA. TCRdb's table, derived via immunoSEQ multiplex PCR, lists solely in-frame clones and lacks some. The data hold 95,000 to 100,000 clones, with roughly three fifths observed a single time. The input for sequencing was CD8+ T cells sorted from blood, taken at week 4, from a patient treated with tofacitinib. V gene TRBV4-2 combines with J gene TRBJ2-7, with TRBD2 identical over 8 bases. This TCR came from a human donor with alopecia areata. CDR3 sequence reads: CASSQLGTRSYEQYF. CDR3 nucleotides: TGTGCCAGCAGCCAACTCGGGACTAGGTCCTACGAGCAGTACTTC.